These 21 T cell receptor beta chains originate from one sample sequenced in a study of T-cell reconstitution after alpha-beta-depleted transplantation in children. Preparation of the TCRbeta library involved a method that used unique molecular identifiers. From the PCR reads, TCRdb called clonotypes with MiXCR, one entry per CDR3 protein. The table includes 150,000 to 200,000 distinct CDR3 sequences, about 6.4% detected once. This specimen was PBMCs from the stem cell graft donor, taken from the stem cell graft. These receptors came from a human donor who donated a stem cell graft to a child with Wiskott-Aldrich syndrome.

This clonotype was seen at least ten times. The rearrangement uses TRBV7-9 and TRBJ2-3, with 9 bases that match TRBD1. The CDR3 length is 16 residues. Germline V CDR1 and CDR2: SEHNR, FQNEAQ (reference sequence). V was pared by 5 bases and J by 0 bases, with 6 bases of the junction left unmatched. CDR3 coding DNA: TGTGCCAGCAGCCACGCGACAGGGGGTAGCACAGATACGCAGTATTTT. Protein product: CASSHATGGSTDTQYF.

This clonotype has ten or more counts. The V and J genes are TRBV7-2 and TRBJ2-5; perhaps TRBD2 as D (5 bases). Germline lookup yields CDR1 SGHTA and CDR2 FQGNSA. V dropped 1 base and J dropped 3 bases, with 18 bases sitting between them. The CDR3 contains 17 residues. CDR3 region: CASSLGTVAGLKETQYF. CDR3 sequence (DNA): TGTGCCAGCAGCTTAGGGACGGTGGCGGGCCTTAAAGAGACCCAGTACTTC.

This clonotype was observed a few times. The J gene is TRBJ1-1, the V gene TRBV7-6; 9 nucleotides line up with TRBD1. J gave up 1 base and V 5 bases, and 11 bases lay outside the gene matches. CDR3 length equals 17 residues. Looked up from germline, CDR1 is SGHVS and CDR2 is FNYEAQ. The CDR3 loop reads CASSPKTGGRGNTEAFF. DNA for the CDR3: TGTGCCAGCAGCCCTAAGACAGGGGGGCGAGGGAACACTGAAGCTTTCTTT.

This clonotype was picked up many times. The chain employs TRBV12-3 or TRBV12-4 and TRBJ2-4, with 7 bases aligning to TRBD1. The CDR3 covers 14 residues. Losses at the gene ends were 6 bases for V and 4 bases for J; bases not matched to a gene: 6. The CDR3, as DNA: TGTGCCAGCAGCACCGGGACAGAAAAAAACATTCAGTACTTC. Amino acid sequence: CASSTGTEKNIQYF.

This clonotype was observed at least ten times. This sequence joins TRBV4-1 and TRBJ2-5, with TRBD2 as a possible D gene (6 bases). This CDR3 is 16 amino acids long. Germline CDR1 reads MGHRA; CDR2 reads YSYEKL. Trimming took 0 bases from V and 5 from J, leaving 16 bases between them. The chain's CDR3 is CASSQDGRRGLETQYF. Here the CDR3 DNA reads TGCGCCAGCAGCCAAGACGGGCGAAGGGGACTGGAGACCCAGTACTTC.

This clonotype occurred many times. Here the CDR3 reads CASSEGWDRGRYSNQPQHF. The CDR3 DNA is TGTGCCAGCAGTGAAGGATGGGACAGGGGTAGGTATAGCAATCAGCCCCAGCATTTT. The rearrangement links TRBV6-1 to TRBJ1-5; 10 nucleotides match TRBD1. The V segment lost 1 base and the J segment 0 bases; nucleotides outside the gene matches: 9. The CDR3 spans 19 residues. Germline V gene lookup returns CDR1 MNHNS and CDR2 SASEGT.

Ten or more counts support this clonotype. V and J are TRBV20-1 and TRBJ2-7, with TRBD2 identical over 7 bases. There are 13 residues in the CDR3. Germline V gene data show CDR1 as DFQATT and CDR2 as SNEGSKA (reference sequence). The V gene end was trimmed by 7 bases and the J gene end by 4 bases; junction bases not matched to a gene: 10. The CDR3 protein is CSVPSGIFYEQYF. The CDR3 DNA is TGCAGTGTTCCCAGCGGGATTTTTTACGAGCAGTACTTC.

Many counts were recorded for this clonotype. The chain is built from TRBV12-3 or TRBV12-4 and TRBJ2-1; 12 bases match TRBD2. CDR3 length equals 16 residues. Unmatched junction bases numbered 6, after V lost 4 bases and J lost 5 bases. The CDR3, as DNA: TGTGCCAGCAGTTCACAGACTAGCGGGAGTAACAATGAGCAGTTCTTC. It codes for CASSSQTSGSNNEQFF.

This clonotype appeared a few times. J is TRBJ1-3 and V is TRBV11-2; TRBD1 aligns across 8 bases. J gave up 2 bases and V 5 bases, and 2 bases lay outside the gene matches. The V gene's germline CDR1 is SGHAT and CDR2 FQNNGV. The length of the CDR3 is 14 residues. CDR3 nucleotide sequence: TGTGCCAGCAGCGGACAGGGAACTGGAAACACCATATATTTT. Its protein is CASSGQGTGNTIYF.

This clonotype was counted many times. V usage is TRBV5-1 and J usage is TRBJ2-1; D unresolved. Germline V lookup: CDR1 SGHRS, CDR2 YFSETQ. CDR3 size: 17 residues. Trimming removed 4 bases at V and 6 bases at J, with 23 bases between. The DNA for the CDR3 is TGCGCCAGCAGCGCAACGTTGCCGGACCGCAGCCTCAATGAGCAGTTCTTC. It translates to CASSATLPDRSLNEQFF. The variable domain in full, with the rest retrieved from reference TRBV5-1 and TRBJ2-1, is KAGVTQTPRYLIKTRGQQVTLSCSPISGHRSVSWYQQTPGQGLQFLFEYFSETQRNKGNFPGRFSGRQFSNSRSEMNVSTLELGDSALYLCASSATLPDRSLNEQFFGPGTRLTVL.

There are a few counts of this clonotype. V and J are TRBV5-1 and TRBJ1-3; D is ambiguous. CDR3 size: 15 residues. Germline V gene sequence: CDR1 SGHRS, CDR2 YFSETQ. The V and J ends lost 3 bases and 0 bases respectively, with 10 bases between them. CDR3 sequence (DNA): TGCGCCAGCAGCTCTGGACCCGACTCTGGAAACACCATATATTTT. Translation gives CASSSGPDSGNTIYF.

The chain joins TRBV20-1 to TRBJ2-7, with D maybe TRBD2 (6 bases). CDR1 is DFQATT and CDR2 is SNEGSKA in the germline V gene (reference sequence). The CDR3 loop spans 14 amino acids. V lost 0 bases to trimming and J lost 5 bases, with 14 bases between them. The CDR3 here is CSARDRTGVHEQYF. CDR3 in DNA: TGCAGTGCTAGAGATCGGACGGGAGTTCACGAGCAGTACTTC.

This clonotype came up many times. The chain couples TRBV5-1 to TRBJ2-2; D is ambiguous. This CDR3 region has 15 residues. Between the trimmed V and J ends, which lost 4 bases and 0 bases, there was a span of 10 bases. Germline V gene lookup returns CDR1 SGHRS and CDR2 YFSETQ. This CDR3 reads CASSEDPSNTGELFF. The CDR3 DNA sequence: TGCGCCAGCAGCGAGGACCCCTCGAACACCGGGGAGCTGTTTTTT.

This clonotype has a count of ten or more. The J gene is TRBJ2-7, the V gene TRBV21-1. TRBV21-1 is labeled a pseudogene. This CDR3 has 12 amino acids. The CDR3 sequence is CASSKTTPEQYF. CDR3 nucleotides: TGTGCCAGCAGCAAAACCACACCCGAGCAGTACTTC.

This clonotype was seen many times. The chain has TRBV30 and TRBJ2-7, with D unclear. V was pared by 3 bases and J by 2 bases, with 5 bases between. CDR1 and CDR2 (germline): GTSNPN, SVGIG (reference sequence). The CDR3 consists of 11 residues. The CDR3 nucleotides are TGTGCCTGGAGCAGAGCCTACGAGCAGTACTTC. Encoded protein: CAWSRAYEQYF.

This clonotype showed up just a few times. This chain uses TRBV11-2 with TRBJ2-2, with TRBD1 identical over 7 bases. Germline CDR1 is SGHAT and CDR2 is FQNNGV. The CDR3 spans 15 residues. Losses at the gene ends were 2 bases for V and 4 bases for J; bases not matched to a gene: 4. The CDR3 is CASSLKGGGTGELFF. The CDR3 DNA sequence: TGTGCCAGCAGCTTAAAAGGGGGCGGCACCGGGGAGCTGTTTTTT. The whole variable domain, filled in from reference TRBV11-2 and TRBJ2-2, reads EAGVAQSPRYKIIEKRQSVAFWCNPISGHATLYWYQQILGQGPKLLIQFQNNGVVDDSQLPKDRFSAERLKGVDSTLKIQPAKLEDSAVYLCASSLKGGGTGELFFGEGSRLTVL.

This clonotype was seen ten or more times. This chain connects TRBV29-1 to TRBJ1-1; TRBD1 matches 7 bases. This CDR3 spans 12 amino acids. Germline CDR1 reads SQVTM; CDR2 reads ANQGSEA. The trim removed 6 bases at V and 8 bases at J, leaving 9 bases unmatched. The CDR3: CSVLPGGVEAFF. The CDR3 nucleotides read TGCAGCGTCCTACCAGGGGGTGTAGAAGCTTTCTTT.

V gene TRBV20-1 combines with J gene TRBJ1-2, with D perhaps TRBD1 (5 bases). V lost 4 bases to trimming and J lost 6 bases, with 12 bases between them. This CDR3 comprises 12 residues. The V gene's germline CDR1 is DFQATT and CDR2 SNEGSKA (reference sequence). The CDR3 bases are TGCAGTGCTAACACCAGGGCAGATGGCTACACCTTC. Residues: CSANTRADGYTF.

This clonotype was picked up many times. This rearrangement joins TRBV12-3 or TRBV12-4 to TRBJ2-7; TRBD1 matches 7 bases. The V segment lost 7 bases and the J segment 4 bases; nucleotides outside the gene matches: 10. CDR3 length equals 14 residues. As DNA, the CDR3 is TGTGCCAGCACTAGGGGACAGCCCTCTTACGAGCAGTACTTC. Amino acid sequence: CASTRGQPSYEQYF.

Ten or more counts support this clonotype. The rearrangement uses TRBV20-1 and TRBJ1-1, with TRBD1 as a possible D gene (6 bases). The CDR3 covers 14 residues. CDR1 DFQATT and CDR2 SNEGSKA come from the germline V gene (reference sequence). V was trimmed by 5 bases and J by 4 bases, leaving 17 bases between them. The CDR3 DNA sequence: TGCAGTGCTCAGGGCAGGGGCCCTCTCACTGAAGCTTTCTTT. It encodes CSAQGRGPLTEAFF.

In the case of this clonotype: A much larger clonotype is one base distant, so this may be a read error. V gene TRBV20-1 combines with J gene TRBJ2-1; 10 bases map to TRBD2. The CDR3 is made up of 16 amino acids. Germline V gene sequence: CDR1 DFQATT, CDR2 SNEGSKA (reference sequence). The CDR3 DNA reads as TGCTGTGCTAGAGGGGATAGCGGGGGGCAGTACAATGAGCAGTTCTTC. Its protein is CCARGDSGGQYNEQFF.